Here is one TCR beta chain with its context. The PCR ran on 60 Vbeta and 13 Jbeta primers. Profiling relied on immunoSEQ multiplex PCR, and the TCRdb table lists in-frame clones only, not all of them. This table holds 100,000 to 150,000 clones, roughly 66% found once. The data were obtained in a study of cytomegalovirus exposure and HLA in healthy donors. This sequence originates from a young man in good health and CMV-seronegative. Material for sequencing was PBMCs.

CDR3 protein: CASSPLTGPHSYNEQFF. The DNA for the CDR3 is TGTGCCAGCAGCCCATTGACAGGGCCACACTCCTACAATGAGCAGTTCTTC. The gene calls are TRBV5-4 and TRBJ2-1; 7 bases map to TRBD1. V shed 4 bases, J shed 0 bases, and the junction held 10 bases outside the gene matches. This CDR3 contains 17 residues. Per germline, CDR1 SGHNT and CDR2 YYREEE (reference sequence).